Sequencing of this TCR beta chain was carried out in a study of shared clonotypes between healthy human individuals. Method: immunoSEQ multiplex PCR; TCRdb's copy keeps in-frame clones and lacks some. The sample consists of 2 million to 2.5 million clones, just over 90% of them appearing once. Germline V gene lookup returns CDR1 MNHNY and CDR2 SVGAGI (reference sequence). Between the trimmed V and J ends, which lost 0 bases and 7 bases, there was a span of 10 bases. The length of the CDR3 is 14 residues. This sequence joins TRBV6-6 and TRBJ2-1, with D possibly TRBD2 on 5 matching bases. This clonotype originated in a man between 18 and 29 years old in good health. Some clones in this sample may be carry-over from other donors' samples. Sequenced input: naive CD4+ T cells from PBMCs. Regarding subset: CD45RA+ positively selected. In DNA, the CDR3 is TGTGCCAGCAGTTACTCTCGCACTAGAAATGAGCAGTTCTTC. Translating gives CASSYSRTRNEQFF.